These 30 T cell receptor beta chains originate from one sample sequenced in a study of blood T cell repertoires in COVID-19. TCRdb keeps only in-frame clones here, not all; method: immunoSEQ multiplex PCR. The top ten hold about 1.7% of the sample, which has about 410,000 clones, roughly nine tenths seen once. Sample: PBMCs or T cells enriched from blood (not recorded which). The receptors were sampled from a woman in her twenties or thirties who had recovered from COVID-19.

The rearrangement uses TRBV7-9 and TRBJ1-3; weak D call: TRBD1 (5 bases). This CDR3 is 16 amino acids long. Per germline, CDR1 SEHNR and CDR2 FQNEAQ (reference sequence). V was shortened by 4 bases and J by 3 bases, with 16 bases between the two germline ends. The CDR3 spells CASSSFGGRSGNTIYF. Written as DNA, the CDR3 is TGTGCCAGCAGCTCCTTTGGGGGGAGAAGTGGAAACACCATATATTTT. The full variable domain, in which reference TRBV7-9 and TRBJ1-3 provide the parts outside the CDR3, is DTGVSQNPRHKITKRGQNVTFRCDPISEHNRLYWYRQTLGQGPEFLTYFQNEAQLEKSRLLSDRFSAERPKGSFSTLEIQRTEQGDSAMYLCASSSFGGRSGNTIYFGEGSWLTVV.

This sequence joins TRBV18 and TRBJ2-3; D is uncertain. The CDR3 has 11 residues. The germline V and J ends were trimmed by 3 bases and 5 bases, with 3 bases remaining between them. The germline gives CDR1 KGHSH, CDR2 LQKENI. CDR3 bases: TGTGCCAGCTCACCCCAAGATACGCAGTATTTT. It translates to CASSPQDTQYF.

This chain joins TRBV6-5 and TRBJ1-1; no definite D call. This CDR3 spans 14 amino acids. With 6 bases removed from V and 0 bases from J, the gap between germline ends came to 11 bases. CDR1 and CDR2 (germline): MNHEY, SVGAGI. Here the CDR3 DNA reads TGTGCCAGCAGATTACAGCCGCTGAACACTGAAGCTTTCTTT. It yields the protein CASRLQPLNTEAFF.

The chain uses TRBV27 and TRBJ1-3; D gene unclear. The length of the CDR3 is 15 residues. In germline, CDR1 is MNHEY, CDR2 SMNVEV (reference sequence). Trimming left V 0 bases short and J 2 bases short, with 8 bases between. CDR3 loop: CASSLSPSPGNTIYF. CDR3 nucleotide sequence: TGTGCCAGCAGTTTATCTCCAAGCCCTGGAAACACCATATATTTT.

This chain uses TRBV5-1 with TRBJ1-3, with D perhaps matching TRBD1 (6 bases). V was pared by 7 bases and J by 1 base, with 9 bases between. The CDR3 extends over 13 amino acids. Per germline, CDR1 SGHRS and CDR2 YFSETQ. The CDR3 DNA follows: TGCGCCAGCGCGGACAGTTCTGGAAACACCATATATTTT. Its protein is CASADSSGNTIYF.

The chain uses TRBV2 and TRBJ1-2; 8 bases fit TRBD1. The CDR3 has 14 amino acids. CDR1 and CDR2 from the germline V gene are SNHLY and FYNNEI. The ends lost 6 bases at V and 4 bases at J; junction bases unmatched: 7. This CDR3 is CASRKVGTGYGYTF. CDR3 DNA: TGTGCCAGCAGAAAAGTCGGGACAGGCTATGGCTACACCTTC.

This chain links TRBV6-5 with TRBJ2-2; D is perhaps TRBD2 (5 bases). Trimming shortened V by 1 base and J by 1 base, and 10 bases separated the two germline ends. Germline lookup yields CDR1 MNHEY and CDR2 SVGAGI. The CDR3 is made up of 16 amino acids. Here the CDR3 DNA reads TGTGCCAGCAGTTACTTAGTCGGGGTGAACACCGGGGAGCTGTTTTTT. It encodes CASSYLVGVNTGELFF.

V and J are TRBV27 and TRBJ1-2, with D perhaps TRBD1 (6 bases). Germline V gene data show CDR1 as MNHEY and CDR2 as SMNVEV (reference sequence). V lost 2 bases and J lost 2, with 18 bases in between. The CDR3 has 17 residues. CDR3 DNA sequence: TGTGCCAGCAGTTTAGCCATGCCGGGACACGGGAACTATGGCTACACCTTC. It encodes CASSLAMPGHGNYGYTF.

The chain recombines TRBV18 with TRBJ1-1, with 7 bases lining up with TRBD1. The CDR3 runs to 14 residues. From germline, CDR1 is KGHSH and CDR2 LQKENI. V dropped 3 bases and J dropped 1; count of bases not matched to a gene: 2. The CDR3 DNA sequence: TGTGCCAGCTCACCTTGGGACAGGAACACTGAAGCTTTCTTT. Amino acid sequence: CASSPWDRNTEAFF.

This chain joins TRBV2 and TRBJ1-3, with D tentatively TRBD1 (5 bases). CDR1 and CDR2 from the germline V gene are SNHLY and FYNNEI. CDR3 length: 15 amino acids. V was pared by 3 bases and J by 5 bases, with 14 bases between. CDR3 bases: TGTGCCAGCAGTGATGGGGGGAATTCAAGAAACACCATATATTTT. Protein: CASSDGGNSRNTIYF. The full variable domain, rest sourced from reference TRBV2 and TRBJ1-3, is EPEVTQTPSHQVTQMGQEVILRCVPISNHLYFYWYRQILGQKVEFLVSFYNNEISEKSEIFDDQFSVERPDGSNFTLKIRSTKLEDSAMYFCASSDGGNSRNTIYFGEGSWLTVV.

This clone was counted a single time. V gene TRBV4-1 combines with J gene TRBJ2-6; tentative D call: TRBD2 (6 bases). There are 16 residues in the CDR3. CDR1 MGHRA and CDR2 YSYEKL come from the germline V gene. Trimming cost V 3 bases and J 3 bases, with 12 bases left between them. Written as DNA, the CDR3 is TGCGCCAGCAGCCATCGGACGGGGGTTGGGGCCAACGTCCTGACTTTC. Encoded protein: CASSHRTGVGANVLTF.

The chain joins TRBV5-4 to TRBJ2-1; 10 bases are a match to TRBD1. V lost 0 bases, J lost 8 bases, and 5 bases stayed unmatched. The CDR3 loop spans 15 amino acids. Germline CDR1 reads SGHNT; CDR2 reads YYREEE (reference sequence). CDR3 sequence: CASSLGDRGQDEQFF. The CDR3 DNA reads TGTGCCAGCAGCTTGGGTGACAGGGGGCAGGATGAGCAGTTCTTC.

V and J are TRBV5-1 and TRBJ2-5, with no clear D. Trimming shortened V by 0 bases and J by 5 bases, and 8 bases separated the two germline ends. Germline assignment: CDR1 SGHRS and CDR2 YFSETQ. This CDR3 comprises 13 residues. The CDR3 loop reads CASSLELRETQYF. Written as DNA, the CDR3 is TGCGCCAGCAGCTTGGAGTTGCGCGAGACCCAGTACTTC.

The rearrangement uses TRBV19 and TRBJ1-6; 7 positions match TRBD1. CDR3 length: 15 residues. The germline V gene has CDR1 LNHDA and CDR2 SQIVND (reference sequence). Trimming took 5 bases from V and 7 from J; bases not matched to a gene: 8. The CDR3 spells CASSPLGGWNSPLHF. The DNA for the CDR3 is TGTGCCAGTAGTCCCTTAGGGGGCTGGAATTCACCCCTCCACTTT.

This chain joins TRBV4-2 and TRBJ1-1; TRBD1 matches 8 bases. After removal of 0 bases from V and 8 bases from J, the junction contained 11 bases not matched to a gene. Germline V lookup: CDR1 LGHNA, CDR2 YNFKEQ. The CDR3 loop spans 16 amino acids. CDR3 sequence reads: CASSQDPTGEIGEAFF. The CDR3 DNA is TGTGCCAGCAGCCAAGACCCGACAGGGGAGATTGGGGAAGCTTTCTTT.

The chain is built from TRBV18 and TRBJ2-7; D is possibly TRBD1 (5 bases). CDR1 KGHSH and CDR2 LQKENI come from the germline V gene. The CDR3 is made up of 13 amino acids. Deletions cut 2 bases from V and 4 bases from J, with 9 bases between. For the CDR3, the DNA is TGTGCCAGCTCACCAGGGTCAGGGTACGAGCAGTACTTC. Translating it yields CASSPGSGYEQYF. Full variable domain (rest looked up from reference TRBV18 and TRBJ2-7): NAGVMQNPRHLVRRRGQEARLRCSPMKGHSHVYWYRQLPEEGLKFMVYLQKENIIDESGMPKERFSAEFPKEGPSILRIQQVVRGDSAAYFCASSPGSGYEQYFGPGTRLTVT.

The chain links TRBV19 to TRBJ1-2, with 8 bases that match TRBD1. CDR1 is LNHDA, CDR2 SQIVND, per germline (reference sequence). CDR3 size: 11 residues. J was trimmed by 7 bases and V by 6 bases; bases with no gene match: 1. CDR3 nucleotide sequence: TGTGCCAGTAGACAGGGGGGTGGCTACACCTTC. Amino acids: CASRQGGGYTF.

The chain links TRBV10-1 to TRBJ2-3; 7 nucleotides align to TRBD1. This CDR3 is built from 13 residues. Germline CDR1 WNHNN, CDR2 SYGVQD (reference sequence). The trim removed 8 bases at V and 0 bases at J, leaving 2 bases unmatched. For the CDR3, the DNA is TGCGCCAGCCGGGACAGTAGCACAGATACGCAGTATTTT. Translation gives CASRDSSTDTQYF.

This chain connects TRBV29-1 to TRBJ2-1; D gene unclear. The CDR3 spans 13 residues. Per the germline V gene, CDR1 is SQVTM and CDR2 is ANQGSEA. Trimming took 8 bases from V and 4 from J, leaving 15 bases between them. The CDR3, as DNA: TGCAGCTATTGGGCACAGACATACAATGAGCAGTTCTTC. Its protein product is CSYWAQTYNEQFF.

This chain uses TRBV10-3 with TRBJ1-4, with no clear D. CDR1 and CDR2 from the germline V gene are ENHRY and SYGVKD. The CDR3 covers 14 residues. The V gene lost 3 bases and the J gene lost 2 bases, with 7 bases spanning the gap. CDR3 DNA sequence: TGTGCCATCAGTGACAGGTCCACTAATGAAAAACTGTTTTTT. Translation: CAISDRSTNEKLFF.

Here the CDR3 reads CASKVPGQGSNQPQHF. The CDR3 DNA follows: TGTGCCAGCAAAGTCCCGGGACAGGGTAGCAATCAGCCCCAGCATTTT. The V call is TRBV5-4, the J call TRBJ1-5; 9 nucleotides agree with TRBD1. V shed 6 bases, J shed 0 bases, and the junction held 7 bases outside the gene matches. The CDR3 is made up of 16 amino acids. Germline CDR1 reads SGHNT; CDR2 reads YYREEE (reference sequence).

CDR3 sequence reads: CASSPGTGENSPLHF. DNA of the CDR3: TGTGCCAGCAGCCCCGGGACAGGGGAAAATTCACCCCTCCACTTT. This chain links TRBV7-6 with TRBJ1-6; 10 nucleotides match TRBD1. This CDR3 is built from 15 residues. The trim removed 5 bases at V and 7 bases at J, leaving 5 bases unmatched. Germline V gives CDR1 SGHVS, CDR2 FNYEAQ.

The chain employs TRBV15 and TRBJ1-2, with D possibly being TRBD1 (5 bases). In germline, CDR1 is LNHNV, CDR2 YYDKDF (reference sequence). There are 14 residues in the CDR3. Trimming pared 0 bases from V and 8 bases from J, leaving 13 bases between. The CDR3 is CATSRDRVRWGYTF. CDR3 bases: TGTGCCACCAGCAGAGACAGGGTACGGTGGGGCTACACCTTC. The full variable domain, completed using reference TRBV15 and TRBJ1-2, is DAMVIQNPRYQVTQFGKPVTLSCSQTLNHNVMYWYQQKSSQAPKLLFHYYDKDFNNEADTPDNFQSRRPNTSFCFLDIRSPGLGDTAMYLCATSRDRVRWGYTFGSGTRLTVV.

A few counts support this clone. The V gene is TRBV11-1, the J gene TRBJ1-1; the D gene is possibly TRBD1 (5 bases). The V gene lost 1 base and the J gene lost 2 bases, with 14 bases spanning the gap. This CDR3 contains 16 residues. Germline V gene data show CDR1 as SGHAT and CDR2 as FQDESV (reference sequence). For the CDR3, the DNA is TGTGCCAGCAGCTTAGGGGTGGCAGGGCTTAACACTGAAGCTTTCTTT. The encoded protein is CASSLGVAGLNTEAFF.

CDR3 residues: CASSYTPRLDTEAFF. The CDR3, as DNA: TGTGCCAGCAGTTACACGCCTAGGCTTGACACTGAAGCTTTCTTT. V and J are TRBV6-5 and TRBJ1-1; D gene unclear. The germline CDR1 and CDR2 sequences are MNHEY and SVGAGI. The CDR3 covers 15 residues. Trimming cost V 2 bases and J 3 bases, with 13 bases left between them.

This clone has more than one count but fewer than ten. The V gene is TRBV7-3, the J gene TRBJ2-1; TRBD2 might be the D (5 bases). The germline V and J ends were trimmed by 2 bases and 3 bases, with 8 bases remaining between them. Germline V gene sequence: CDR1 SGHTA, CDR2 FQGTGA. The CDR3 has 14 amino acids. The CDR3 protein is CASSLGGYYNEQFF. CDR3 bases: TGTGCCAGCAGCTTAGGCGGGTACTACAATGAGCAGTTCTTC.

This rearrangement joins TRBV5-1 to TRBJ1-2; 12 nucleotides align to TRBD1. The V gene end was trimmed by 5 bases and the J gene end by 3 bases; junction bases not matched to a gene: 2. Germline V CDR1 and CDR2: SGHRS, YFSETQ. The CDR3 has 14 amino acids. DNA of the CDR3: TGCGCCAGCAGGGGACAGGGGGCTGACTATGGCTACACCTTC. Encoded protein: CASRGQGADYGYTF.

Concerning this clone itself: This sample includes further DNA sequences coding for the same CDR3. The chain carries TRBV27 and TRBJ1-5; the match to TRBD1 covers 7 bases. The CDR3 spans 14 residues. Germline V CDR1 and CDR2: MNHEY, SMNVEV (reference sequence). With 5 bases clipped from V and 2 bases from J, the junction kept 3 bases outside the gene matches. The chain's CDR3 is CASSPDRGNQPQHF. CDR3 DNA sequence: TGTGCCAGCAGTCCCGACAGGGGCAATCAGCCCCAGCATTTT.

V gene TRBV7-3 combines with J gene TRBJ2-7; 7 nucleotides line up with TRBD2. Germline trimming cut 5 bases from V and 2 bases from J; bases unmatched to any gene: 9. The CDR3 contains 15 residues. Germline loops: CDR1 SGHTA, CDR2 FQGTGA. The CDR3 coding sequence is TGTGCCAGCAGCATATCCGGGACTACAACCTACGAGCAGTACTTC. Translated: CASSISGTTTYEQYF. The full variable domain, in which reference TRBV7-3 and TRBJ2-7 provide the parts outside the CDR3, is GAGVSQTPSNKVTEKGKYVELRCDPISGHTALYWYRQSLGQGPEFLIYFQGTGAADDSGLPNDRFFAVRPEGSVSTLKIQRTERGDSAVYLCASSISGTTTYEQYFGPGTRLTVT.

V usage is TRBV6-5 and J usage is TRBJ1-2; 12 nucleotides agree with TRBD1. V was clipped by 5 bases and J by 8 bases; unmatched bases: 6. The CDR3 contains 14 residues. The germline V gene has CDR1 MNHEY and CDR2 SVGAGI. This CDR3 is CASSRDRGPQGYTF. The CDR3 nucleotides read TGTGCCAGCAGTCGGGACAGGGGGCCCCAAGGCTACACCTTC.